The 28 T cell receptor beta chains reported below all come from one sample, sequenced in a study of OX40 agonist ivuxolimab in advanced cancers. Produced via immunoSEQ multiplex PCR; TCRdb's table is partial and in-frame only. The sample consists of tens of thousands of clones, around 89% of them appearing once. The sample here was CD4+ or CD8+ T cells sorted from blood, taken in a trial of the OX40 agonist ivuxolimab. The receptors here all came from an adult with an advanced solid tumor such as melanoma, head and neck, liver or kidney cancer.

The gene calls are TRBV30 and TRBJ2-1; tentatively, D is TRBD1 (6 bases). Trimming shortened V by 4 bases and J by 8 bases, and 18 bases separated the two germline ends. The germline gives CDR1 GTSNPN, CDR2 SVGIG (reference sequence). The CDR3 totals 14 residues. The CDR3 here is CAWKDEGERDEQFF. The CDR3 nucleotides read TGTGCCTGGAAAGATGAGGGGGAAAGGGATGAGCAGTTCTTC.

The chain employs TRBV7-9 and TRBJ1-1, with D tentatively TRBD1 (6 bases). CDR1 is SEHNR and CDR2 is FQNEAQ in the germline V gene (reference sequence). The CDR3 is 14 residues long. Trimming stripped 4 bases from V and 6 bases from J, with 15 bases between. CDR3 residues: CASSSLGGDPEAFF. Here the CDR3 DNA reads TGTGCCAGCAGCTCACTAGGGGGGGACCCTGAAGCTTTCTTT.

The chain carries TRBV27 and TRBJ1-4; tentative D call: TRBD1 (6 bases). The germline gives CDR1 MNHEY, CDR2 SMNVEV (reference sequence). V was pared by 6 bases and J by 2 bases, with 10 bases between. The CDR3 has 14 amino acids. CDR3 amino acids: CASRTGSTNEKLFF. CDR3 DNA sequence: TGTGCCAGCAGGACAGGTTCGACTAATGAAAAACTGTTTTTT.

This clone was observed a few times. One end of the junction varies from germline; a read error may be responsible. The gene calls are TRBV20-1 and TRBJ1-1, with TRBD1 matching 9 bases. The germline gives CDR1 DFQATT, CDR2 SNEGSKA (reference sequence). The CDR3 length is 9 residues. The CDR3 DNA reads TGCAGTGAGGGGGACAGGGCCAAATTT. The encoded protein is CSEGDRAKF.

The sample holds one count of this clone. The rearrangement joins TRBV6-5 to TRBJ2-7, with 9 bases fitting TRBD2. Germline V gives CDR1 MNHEY, CDR2 SVGAGI. The CDR3 totals 15 residues. V dropped 5 bases and J dropped 6; count of bases not matched to a gene: 11. The CDR3, as DNA: TGTGCCAGCAGTGTCTTTAGCGGGAGCCGCGGCGAGCAGTACTTC. Protein sequence: CASSVFSGSRGEQYF.

The chain uses TRBV7-2 and TRBJ2-7; D gene unclear. Trimming took off 0 bases at V and 6 bases at J, with 6 bases between the two ends. The CDR3 extends over 12 amino acids. Per germline, CDR1 SGHTA and CDR2 FQGNSA. CDR3 in amino acids: CASSLAGIEQYF. DNA of the CDR3: TGTGCCAGCAGCTTAGCAGGGATCGAGCAGTACTTC.

This clone was seen more than once but under ten times. The rearrangement links TRBV25-1 to TRBJ1-5; 7 bases agree with TRBD1. Germline values: CDR1 MGHDK, CDR2 SYGVNS. This CDR3 has 15 amino acids. The junction had 3 bases not matched to a gene; V was cut back by 4 bases and J by 0 bases. For the CDR3, the DNA is TGTGCCAGCAGTGGGGGACAGCTTAGCAATCAGCCCCAGCATTTT. Protein sequence: CASSGGQLSNQPQHF.

The chain employs TRBV11-3 and TRBJ2-2, with D perhaps matching TRBD1 (5 bases). This CDR3 region has 15 residues. V was cut by 3 bases and J by 4 bases, with 12 bases left in between. Germline V CDR1 and CDR2: SGHNT, YENEEA. This CDR3 reads CASSLQGISTGELFF. The DNA for the CDR3 is TGTGCCAGCAGCTTGCAGGGAATAAGCACCGGGGAGCTGTTTTTT. Filled out from reference TRBV11-3 and TRBJ2-2, the complete variable domain reads EAGVVQSPRYKIIEKKQPVAFWCNPISGHNTLYWYLQNLGQGPELLIRYENEEAVDDSQLPKDRFSAERLKGVDSTLKIQPAELGDSAVYLCASSLQGISTGELFFGEGSRLTVL.

The J gene is TRBJ2-3, the V gene TRBV7-9; perhaps TRBD2 as D (6 bases). Germline V gives CDR1 SEHNR, CDR2 FQNEAQ (reference sequence). With 6 bases removed from V and 4 bases from J, the gap between germline ends came to 11 bases. This CDR3 contains 13 residues. The DNA for the CDR3 is TGTGCCAGCAGACGGGGGACTCCAGATACGCAGTATTTT. Amino acid sequence: CASRRGTPDTQYF.

This chain links TRBV4-3 with TRBJ1-5, with no clear D. V shed 0 bases and J shed 0 bases, with 6 bases lying between them. Germline V gene lookup returns CDR1 LGHNA and CDR2 YSLEER. The CDR3 totals 15 residues. Here the CDR3 DNA reads TGCGCCAGCAGCCAAGATTCAGGTAGCAATCAGCCCCAGCATTTT. The encoded protein is CASSQDSGSNQPQHF.

The chain couples TRBV28 to TRBJ2-1; 9 nucleotides line up with TRBD2. This CDR3 is 15 amino acids long. V lost 7 bases to trimming and J lost 7 bases; unmatched junction nucleotides: 11. Germline lookup yields CDR1 MDHEN and CDR2 SYDVKM. CDR3: CASNGPTSGQNEQFF. The CDR3 DNA reads as TGTGCCAGCAATGGGCCGACTAGCGGCCAGAATGAGCAGTTCTTC.

The chain employs TRBV25-1 and TRBJ1-3; D not resolved. Trimming took 6 bases from V and 1 from J, leaving 10 bases between them. This CDR3 spans 14 amino acids. Germline lookup yields CDR1 MGHDK and CDR2 SYGVNS. CDR3 region: CASSPDGSGNTIYF. DNA of the CDR3: TGTGCCAGCAGCCCAGACGGTTCTGGAAACACCATATATTTT.

The rearrangement uses TRBV27 and TRBJ2-2; D uncertain. V was pared by 3 bases and J by 5 bases, with 7 bases between. The CDR3 runs 13 residues. CDR1 is MNHEY, CDR2 SMNVEV, per germline (reference sequence). The CDR3 protein is CASSLVGTGELFF. The DNA of the CDR3 is TGTGCCAGCAGTTTGGTGGGGACCGGGGAGCTGTTTTTT.

The CDR3 bases are TGTGCCAGCAGCTTATCGATCACGGCAGATACGCAGTATTTT. Amino acids: CASSLSITADTQYF. The V call is TRBV7-9, the J call TRBJ2-3; D call uncertain. The V gene's germline CDR1 is SEHNR and CDR2 FQNEAQ (reference sequence). Trimming stripped 2 bases from V and 4 bases from J, with 10 bases between. The CDR3 contains 14 residues. Drawing the rest from reference TRBV7-9 and TRBJ2-3, the complete variable domain is DTGVSQNPRHKITKRGQNVTFRCDPISEHNRLYWYRQTLGQGPEFLTYFQNEAQLEKSRLLSDRFSAERPKGSFSTLEIQRTEQGDSAMYLCASSLSITADTQYFGPGTRLTVL.

V is TRBV29-1 and J is TRBJ2-5, with unresolved D. The V gene's germline CDR1 is SQVTM and CDR2 ANQGSEA. The CDR3 has 12 amino acids. Trimming took 5 bases from V and 1 from J, leaving 8 bases between them. The CDR3: CSVRTVQETQYF. CDR3 sequence (DNA): TGCAGCGTTAGGACGGTCCAAGAGACCCAGTACTTC.

The V call is TRBV7-3, the J call TRBJ2-3; D uncertain. Trimming took off 2 bases at V and 4 bases at J, with 7 bases between the two ends. In germline, CDR1 is SGHTA, CDR2 FQGTGA. This CDR3 has 13 amino acids. Here the CDR3 reads CASSLEFADTQYF. CDR3 nucleotides: TGTGCCAGCAGCTTAGAGTTCGCAGATACGCAGTATTTT.

The V gene is TRBV5-5, the J gene TRBJ1-4; 7 nucleotides line up with TRBD1. CDR1 is SGHKS, CDR2 YYEKEE, per germline (reference sequence). The length of the CDR3 is 16 residues. The V segment lost 2 bases and the J segment 3 bases; nucleotides outside the gene matches: 7. The CDR3 nucleotides read TGTGCCAGCAGCTTACCAACAGGGGTGGCTAATGAAAAACTGTTTTTT. Encoded protein: CASSLPTGVANEKLFF.

V is TRBV5-5 and J is TRBJ1-3, with a tentative D call TRBD1 (5 bases). Germline V lookup: CDR1 SGHKS, CDR2 YYEKEE (reference sequence). This CDR3 has 15 residues. Trimming removed 6 bases from V and 0 bases from J, with 13 bases in between. For the CDR3, the DNA is TGTGCCAGCAACGGGGGGGTTAGCTCTGGAAACACCATATATTTT. This gives the protein CASNGGVSSGNTIYF.

With respect to this clone: The same CDR3 is also encoded by other DNA sequences in this sample. This chain joins TRBV9 and TRBJ2-3; D is unresolved. Germline V gene data show CDR1 as SGDLS and CDR2 as YYNGEE. V gave up 0 bases and J gave up 3 bases, with 5 bases separating them. The CDR3 loop spans 13 amino acids. CDR3 in amino acids: CASSVGPTDTQYF. The CDR3 DNA reads TGTGCCAGCAGCGTAGGGCCGACAGATACGCAGTATTTT. Full variable domain (rest looked up from reference TRBV9 and TRBJ2-3): DSGVTQTPKHLITATGQRVTLRCSPRSGDLSVYWYQQSLDQGLQFLIQYYNGEERAKGNILERFSAQQFPDLHSELNLSSLELGDSALYFCASSVGPTDTQYFGPGTRLTVL.

The gene calls are TRBV18 and TRBJ1-3; the D is unclear. CDR1 is KGHSH, CDR2 LQKENI, per germline. The CDR3 has 15 amino acids. V gave up 6 bases and J gave up 3 bases, with 15 bases separating them. CDR3 protein: CASSAGTGVGNTIYF. The CDR3 DNA reads as TGTGCCAGCTCGGCGGGAACCGGGGTTGGAAACACCATATATTTT.

The chain uses TRBV20-1 and TRBJ2-5; weak D call: TRBD2 (5 bases). CDR3 size: 11 residues. The germline V gene encodes CDR1 DFQATT and CDR2 SNEGSKA (reference sequence). Trimming removed 5 bases from V and 5 bases from J, with 9 bases in between. The CDR3 bases are TGCAGTGCTGAGGAGGTGGAGACCCAGTACTTC. It is translated as CSAEEVETQYF.

V and J are TRBV6-6 and TRBJ2-4; no firm D call. Germline lookup yields CDR1 MNHNY and CDR2 SVGAGI (reference sequence). The CDR3 has 15 residues. V lost 0 bases and J lost 5, with 11 bases in between. The chain's CDR3 is CASSYSFREENIQYF. The CDR3 nucleotides read TGTGCCAGCAGTTACTCTTTCAGAGAGGAAAACATTCAGTACTTC.

The CDR3 DNA reads as TGTGCCAGCAGTTACGACCCCGGGGAGCTGTTTTTT. It codes for CASSYDPGELFF. This rearrangement joins TRBV2 to TRBJ2-2; D unclear. Trimming took off 5 bases at V and 6 bases at J, with 7 bases between the two ends. This CDR3 is built from 12 residues. The germline V gene has CDR1 SNHLY and CDR2 FYNNEI.

This chain uses TRBV19 with TRBJ2-7; 10 bases fit TRBD1. The CDR3 is made up of 17 amino acids. Germline CDR1 is LNHDA and CDR2 is SQIVND (reference sequence). V was clipped by 5 bases and J by 4 bases; unmatched bases: 14. The CDR3 coding sequence is TGTGCCAGTAGTCCGTTACGGTGGGGACAGGGGAAGTACGAGCAGTACTTC. This encodes CASSPLRWGQGKYEQYF.

The rearrangement links TRBV28 to TRBJ2-3; D tentatively reads TRBD1 or TRBD2 (5 bases each). CDR1 MDHEN and CDR2 SYDVKM come from the germline V gene. This CDR3 region has 16 residues. V was cut by 5 bases and J by 6 bases, with 21 bases left in between. CDR3 nucleotide sequence: TGTGCCAGCAGTCCTGAGTTGTTGGGGGTTCGGGATACGCAGTATTTT. It yields the protein CASSPELLGVRDTQYF.

V and J are TRBV4-1 and TRBJ1-1; D ambiguous. The V and J ends lost 6 bases and 2 bases respectively, with 4 bases between them. Germline-derived CDR1 and CDR2 are MGHRA and YSYEKL. This CDR3 comprises 11 residues. The chain's CDR3 is CASSLNTEAFF. The CDR3 region has the DNA TGCGCCAGCAGTCTTAACACTGAAGCTTTCTTT.

V is TRBV21-1 and J is TRBJ1-1; the table names TRBD1, a call not compared with the DNA. TRBV21-1 is tagged as a pseudogene. The CDR3 spans 18 residues. The CDR3 coding sequence is TGTGCCAGCAGCACGGCGGGGACAGGGAAAGTATTGAACACTGAAGCTTTCTTT. This translates into CASSTAGTGKVLNTEAFF.

The rearrangement links TRBV15 to TRBJ2-5, with unresolved D. The CDR3 runs to 12 residues. V lost 2 bases, J lost 9 bases, and 10 bases lay in between. In germline, CDR1 is LNHNV, CDR2 YYDKDF (reference sequence). CDR3: CATSRPALAQYF. The DNA of the CDR3 is TGTGCCACCAGCAGACCCGCCTTGGCCCAGTACTTC.